What follows are 17 T cell receptor beta chains derived from one specimen sequenced in a study of post-analysis software for immune sequencing data. Study-wide results and caveats: Controls showed lower frequencies than patients for five TRBV segments, and TRBV5-6, TRBV5-1 and TRBV20-1 were among these.

No cognate antigen is known for these TCRs. Prepared libraries of TCR beta cDNA carried unique molecular identifiers. MiXCR, applied by TCRdb to the PCR reads, yields one record per CDR3 protein. Among hundreds of thousands of distinct CDR3 sequences listed, roughly 30% were seen once. Input material: blood. All receptors derive from a girl between 5 and 17 years old with multiple sclerosis.

The genes are TRBV7-9 and TRBJ1-5; D may be TRBD1 (6 bases). Germline loops: CDR1 SEHNR, CDR2 FQNEAQ (reference sequence). This CDR3 is 13 amino acids long. Deletions cut 7 bases from V and 2 bases from J, with 9 bases between. The CDR3 loop reads CASNGGRNQPQHF. CDR3 in DNA: TGTGCCAGCAACGGGGGCCGCAATCAGCCCCAGCATTTT.

This clonotype was recorded a few times. The rearrangement joins TRBV5-6 to TRBJ1-2; D not resolved. Trimming cost V 3 bases and J 4 bases, with 10 bases left between them. The germline V gene encodes CDR1 SGHDT and CDR2 YYEEEE. The CDR3 is 13 residues long. CDR3 amino acids: CASSSNGRYGYTF. In nucleotides, the CDR3 is TGTGCCAGCAGCTCTAACGGCCGCTATGGCTACACCTTC.

As to this clonotype: One base away lies a much larger clone, so this may be a sequencing read error. V usage is TRBV10-3 and J usage is TRBJ2-1; D might be TRBD1 (6 bases). The CDR3 is made up of 13 amino acids. The germline CDR1 and CDR2 sequences are ENHRY and SYGVKD. Trimming shortened V by 2 bases and J by 13 bases, and 15 bases separated the two germline ends. CDR3 in amino acids: CAISEPGQETQFF. The CDR3 bases are TGTGCCATCAGTGAGCCGGGACAAGAGACCCAGTTCTTC.

The genes are TRBV7-2 and TRBJ2-3; 9 bases match TRBD1. In germline, CDR1 is SGHTA, CDR2 FQGNSA. With V trimmed by 5 bases and J by 2 bases, 5 bases remained unmatched. The CDR3 consists of 15 residues. CDR3 in amino acids: CASSLDRGATDTQYF. CDR3 coding DNA: TGTGCCAGCAGCCTTGACAGGGGGGCCACAGATACGCAGTATTTT.

This clonotype was observed a handful of times. This chain uses TRBV29-1 with TRBJ1-5; the match to TRBD1 covers 10 bases. Germline-derived CDR1 and CDR2 are SQVTM and ANQGSEA. V lost 6 bases and J lost 7; bases outside the gene matches: 9. CDR3 size: 14 residues. The CDR3 region is CSVGGTGEGQPQHF. CDR3 coding DNA: TGCAGCGTGGGGGGGACAGGGGAAGGCCAGCCCCAGCATTTT.

This clonotype was seen only a few times. This chain links TRBV7-2 with TRBJ2-1; 13 nucleotides agree with TRBD2. Trimming took 11 bases from V and 8 from J; bases not matched to a gene: 6. The CDR3 loop spans 13 amino acids. Germline loops: CDR1 SGHTA, CDR2 FQGNSA. CDR3 coding DNA: TGTGCCTCCCGGACTAGCGGGAGAGATGAGCAGTTCTTC. Amino acid sequence: CASRTSGRDEQFF.

This clonotype appeared many times. V usage is TRBV12-3 or TRBV12-4 and J usage is TRBJ1-5, with D possibly TRBD1 on 5 matching bases. The CDR3 runs to 14 residues. Between the trimmed V and J ends, which lost 8 bases and 0 bases, there was a span of 11 bases. CDR3 DNA sequence: TGTGCCAGCGGCCCTCAGGGTAGCAATCAGCCCCAGCATTTT. Residues: CASGPQGSNQPQHF.

This clonotype was seen repeatedly, ten times or more. The chain uses TRBV27 and TRBJ2-7; no reliable D call. CDR1 and CDR2 (germline): MNHEY, SMNVEV (reference sequence). The germline V and J ends were trimmed by 6 bases and 2 bases, with 8 bases remaining between them. This CDR3 spans 12 amino acids. CDR3 in amino acids: CASSHGAYEQYF. In nucleotides, the CDR3 is TGTGCCAGCAGCCACGGCGCCTACGAGCAGTACTTC.

This clonotype was counted only a few times. The chain carries TRBV12-3 or TRBV12-4 and TRBJ1-2, with 7 bases lining up with TRBD1. J was trimmed by 4 bases and V by 5 bases; bases with no gene match: 7. CDR3 size: 14 residues. The CDR3 protein is CASSTGVTSYGYTF. DNA for the CDR3: TGTGCCAGCAGTACAGGGGTCACTTCCTATGGCTACACCTTC.

This clonotype appeared a few times. V is TRBV20-1 and J is TRBJ2-3; 8 bases are shared with TRBD2. The ends lost 3 bases at V and 3 bases at J; junction bases unmatched: 5. CDR3 length: 14 residues. Per germline, CDR1 DFQATT and CDR2 SNEGSKA (reference sequence). In DNA form, the CDR3 reads TGCAGTGCTAGGCCTAGCGGGCAAACAGATACGCAGTATTTT. Its protein product is CSARPSGQTDTQYF.

This clonotype was observed a handful of times. The V and J genes are TRBV20-1 and TRBJ2-6; 9 nucleotides agree with TRBD1. The germline gives CDR1 DFQATT, CDR2 SNEGSKA (reference sequence). CDR3 length: 16 residues. With V trimmed by 6 bases and J by 3 bases, 9 bases remained unmatched. The DNA for the CDR3 is TGCAGTGCGCGGATACAGGGGGCGCTTGGGGCCAACGTCCTGACTTTC. It is translated as CSARIQGALGANVLTF.

This clonotype was recorded only once. The rearrangement links TRBV20-1 to TRBJ1-2, with D unresolved. The length of the CDR3 is 14 residues. V lost 3 bases and J 5 bases, leaving 16 bases between the germline ends. Germline CDR1 and CDR2: DFQATT and SNEGSKA (reference sequence). The CDR3 sequence is CSASSRVGLYGYTF. In DNA form, the CDR3 reads TGCAGTGCTAGTAGTCGGGTCGGATTATATGGCTACACCTTC.

This clonotype showed up just a few times. The gene calls are TRBV10-3 and TRBJ2-1, with 8 bases identical to TRBD2. CDR1 and CDR2 (germline): ENHRY, SYGVKD. Trimming cost V 4 bases and J 4 bases; bases outside gene matches: 6. The CDR3 is 15 residues long. CDR3 nucleotides: TGTGCCATCAGTGGTGGTCGGGAGGGGTACAATGAGCAGTTCTTC. It is translated as CAISGGREGYNEQFF.

This clonotype showed up many times. The chain combines TRBV20-1 with TRBJ2-5, with D tentatively TRBD2 (7 bases). Trimming took off 3 bases at V and 1 base at J, with 15 bases between the two ends. Germline V CDR1 and CDR2: DFQATT, SNEGSKA (reference sequence). The CDR3 contains 15 residues. The CDR3 spells CSARSGGQAQETQYF. DNA of the CDR3: TGCAGTGCTAGGTCCGGGGGGCAGGCCCAAGAGACCCAGTACTTC.

The chain combines TRBV20-1 with TRBJ2-3; 9 nucleotides agree with TRBD2. The CDR3 extends over 16 amino acids. The germline CDR1 and CDR2 sequences are DFQATT and SNEGSKA (reference sequence). Trimming took 3 bases from V and 8 from J; bases not matched to a gene: 15. The CDR3 coding sequence is TGCAGTGCTAGCCCCGGAGAAGCGGGGGGCTTTCTTACGCAGTATTTT. As protein: CSASPGEAGGFLTQYF.

This clonotype appeared a few times. The chain couples TRBV5-1 to TRBJ2-7, with D possibly being TRBD1 (5 bases). The CDR3 loop spans 16 amino acids. The germline V and J ends were trimmed by 4 bases and 2 bases, with 19 bases remaining between them. The germline CDR1 and CDR2 sequences are SGHRS and YFSETQ. The CDR3: CASSQPRDSLAYEQYF. CDR3 nucleotides: TGCGCCAGCAGCCAACCCAGGGATTCCCTGGCCTACGAGCAGTACTTC.

The genes are TRBV6-2 or TRBV6-3 and TRBJ2-1; TRBD2 matches 15 bases. The CDR3 contains 15 residues. J was trimmed by 10 bases and V by 6 bases; bases with no gene match: 7. Germline loops: CDR1 MNHEY, CDR2 SVGEGT. CDR3 nucleotides: TGTGCCAGCAGATCATCCGGGACTAGCGGGAGGGAGCAGTTCTTC. This codes for CASRSSGTSGREQFF.